This T cell receptor (beta chain) is from a study of blood T cell repertoires in COVID-19. Study-level background: Samples representing acute and convalescent COVID-19 were sourced from the United States, Italy and Spain.

Germline V gives CDR1 SGHTA, CDR2 FQGNSA. Trimming cost V 2 bases and J 0 bases, with 20 bases left between them. The CDR3 sequence is 18 residues long. TCRdb's table, derived via immunoSEQ multiplex PCR, lists solely in-frame clones and lacks some. The table lists under 300,000 clones, 70% to 85% of them singletons. The sequenced sample was peripheral blood. This TCR came from a man between 35 and 55 years old who had recovered from COVID-19. This chain joins TRBV7-2 and TRBJ2-7; possible D gene TRBD2, 7 bases. The CDR3 DNA sequence: TGTGCCAGCAGCTTAAATGGTGTGGGGGGGGCCAGCTCCTACGAGCAGTACTTC. Translation: CASSLNGVGGASSYEQYF.